This TCR beta chain was identified during a study of T-cell memory formation after mild COVID-19. MiXCR, run by TCRdb on the 5' RACE reads, gives a single entry per CDR3 protein. The table has about 82,000 distinct CDR3 sequences, roughly 13% seen once. Comment on this clonotype: Its specificity is not known.

Germline lookup yields CDR1 MNHEY and CDR2 SVGAGI. The CDR3 covers 11 residues. Deletions cut 4 bases from V and 6 bases from J, with 6 bases between. Broader study findings: Whether day 37 second-wave clones are SARS-CoV-2-specific was not confirmed. While clones contracting from day 15 to 85 were balanced between CD4 and CD8, later expanders leaned CD4+. The finding that pre-infection memory included some responding clones suggested that cross-reactive memory joined.

Sequenced sample: PBMCs or a T cell subset sorted from them (not recorded which). The V call is TRBV6-5, the J call TRBJ1-1; D call uncertain. The TCR sequence derives from a young man who had mild COVID-19 (a few samples of this study predate the infection). Cell type and time point are not known. The CDR3 sequence: CASSFGSEAFF. The CDR3 DNA reads TGTGCCAGCAGTTTCGGTTCTGAAGCTTTCTTT.